The rows below give T cell receptor beta chains drawn from one sample of a study of lymphopenia after photon versus proton radiotherapy. Measured with immunoSEQ multiplex PCR; TCRdb has only the in-frame clones, and not every one. The sample holds around 66,000 clones, approximately 84% seen once. Sample: peripheral blood, taken from a patient treated with photon-based radiotherapy. The receptors stem from a man aged 35 to 55 with gastric cancer. CDR3s include the opening cysteine and the closing phenylalanine or tryptophan. Each record gives: V gene, clone size, J gene, D gene, CDR3 DNA, CDR3 protein. A D gene is named only where the DNA matches it firmly. Rows may omit the clone size; those that give it use once, few, many or a size class.

V gene: TRBV29-1; clone size: -; J gene: TRBJ1-5; D gene: -; CDR3 DNA: TGCAGCGTCCAACAGGGAAATCGCAATCAGCCCCAGCATTTT; CDR3 protein: CSVQQGNRNQPQHF
V gene: TRBV10-3; clone size: -; J gene: TRBJ1-2; D gene: TRBD1; CDR3 DNA: TGTGCCATCAAAAGGGACAGAGACTATGGCTACACCTTC; CDR3 protein: CAIKRDRDYGYTF
V gene: TRBV7-9; clone size: -; J gene: TRBJ1-5; D gene: -; CDR3 DNA: TGTGCCAGCAGCTTAGCGTGGGGAGCCCAGAATAGCAATCAGCCCCAGCATTTT; CDR3 protein: CASSLAWGAQNSNQPQHF
V gene: TRBV4-3; clone size: -; J gene: TRBJ2-2; D gene: -; CDR3 DNA: TGCGCCAGCAGCCAAGATCAGGCAGCTCAAACCGGGGAGCTGTTTTTT; CDR3 protein: CASSQDQAAQTGELFF
V gene: TRBV7-8; clone size: -; J gene: TRBJ1-2; D gene: TRBD1; CDR3 DNA: TGTGCCAGCAGCCCCCGGGACAGCGATAACTATGGCTACACCTTC; CDR3 protein: CASSPRDSDNYGYTF
V gene: TRBV5-4; clone size: -; J gene: TRBJ2-1; D gene: TRBD2; CDR3 DNA: TGTGCCAGCAGCCAGAGGACTAGCGGGATCAATGAGCAGTTCTTC; CDR3 protein: CASSQRTSGINEQFF
V gene: TRBV7-9; clone size: few; J gene: TRBJ1-4; D gene: TRBD1; CDR3 DNA: TGTGCCAGCAGCAGCCCGGGACAGGGAACTAATGAAAAACTGTTTTTT; CDR3 protein: CASSSPGQGTNEKLFF
V gene: TRBV19; clone size: -; J gene: TRBJ2-1; D gene: -; CDR3 DNA: TGTGCCAGTAGTATACCCGGTGGGTACAATGAGCAGTTCTTC; CDR3 protein: CASSIPGGYNEQFF
V gene: TRBV5-4; clone size: -; J gene: TRBJ1-1; D gene: -; CDR3 DNA: TGTGCCAGCAGCTCGTGGAATCGGGGGCGGCGAGCTGAAGCTTTCTTT; CDR3 protein: CASSSWNRGRRAEAFF
V gene: TRBV7-9; clone size: -; J gene: TRBJ2-5; D gene: -; CDR3 DNA: TGTGCCAGCAGCTTAGCGGAGATATCGTCGGAGACCCAGTACTTC; CDR3 protein: CASSLAEISSETQYF
V gene: TRBV5-1; clone size: -; J gene: TRBJ2-7; D gene: -; CDR3 DNA: TGCGCCAGCAGCCCAGACAGGCCAACCTCCTACGAGCAGTACTTC; CDR3 protein: CASSPDRPTSYEQYF
V gene: TRBV6-4; clone size: -; J gene: TRBJ1-2; D gene: -; CDR3 DNA: TGTGCCAGCAGTGAGGATCCTAACTATGGCTACACCTTC; CDR3 protein: CASSEDPNYGYTF
V gene: TRBV13; clone size: -; J gene: TRBJ2-1; D gene: -; CDR3 DNA: TGTGCCAGCAGCACACACTTTTACCGACCGGACAGTATTTGGGGTGGGGATGAGCAGTTCTTC; CDR3 protein: CASSTHFYRPDSIWGGDEQFF
V gene: TRBV7-8; clone size: -; J gene: TRBJ1-6; D gene: -; CDR3 DNA: TGTGCCAGCAGCATACAGGGTAACAATTCACCCCTCCACTTT; CDR3 protein: CASSIQGNNSPLHF
V gene: TRBV4-3; clone size: -; J gene: TRBJ1-1; D gene: -; CDR3 DNA: TGCGCCAGCAGCCAAGAGATTGGTGCTGGCACTGAAGCTTTCTTT; CDR3 protein: CASSQEIGAGTEAFF
V gene: TRBV11-2; clone size: -; J gene: TRBJ2-1; D gene: -; CDR3 DNA: TGTGCCAGCAGCCTAACGGGGGCCCACAATGAGCAGTTCTTC; CDR3 protein: CASSLTGAHNEQFF
V gene: TRBV5-1; clone size: -; J gene: TRBJ2-1; D gene: -; CDR3 DNA: TGCGCCAGCAGCTTTGCAGGTGAAAATGAGCAGTTCTTC; CDR3 protein: CASSFAGENEQFF
V gene: TRBV4-2; clone size: -; J gene: TRBJ2-3; D gene: TRBD1; CDR3 DNA: TGTGCCAGCAGCCAGGAGGGAAGGGGACAGGGTGTAGATACGCAGTATTTT; CDR3 protein: CASSQEGRGQGVDTQYF
V gene: TRBV2; clone size: -; J gene: TRBJ1-2; D gene: -; CDR3 DNA: TGTGCCAGTTCACAGGGATTTGACTATGGCTACACCTTC; CDR3 protein: CASSQGFDYGYTF
V gene: TRBV7-9; clone size: -; J gene: TRBJ2-5; D gene: -; CDR3 DNA: TGTGCCAGCAGCTTAGTGGCAGAGACCCAGTACTTC; CDR3 protein: CASSLVAETQYF
V gene: TRBV5-1; clone size: -; J gene: TRBJ2-1; D gene: TRBD2; CDR3 DNA: TGCGCCAGCAGCTTGGGGCTAGCGGACCACAATGAGCAGTTCTTC; CDR3 protein: CASSLGLADHNEQFF
V gene: TRBV30; clone size: -; J gene: TRBJ1-2; D gene: TRBD1; CDR3 DNA: TGTGCCTGCCCGACAGGGAGGTACGGCTACACCTTC; CDR3 protein: CACPTGRYGYTF
V gene: TRBV7-9; clone size: -; J gene: TRBJ2-4; D gene: TRBD1; CDR3 DNA: TGTGCCAGCAGCCCAAAGGCGGTCAGGGGGCCTAAAAACATTCAGTACTTC; CDR3 protein: CASSPKAVRGPKNIQYF
V gene: TRBV7-9; clone size: -; J gene: TRBJ1-2; D gene: -; CDR3 DNA: TGTGCCAGCAGCTTAGGGTTCAGGTCTAACTATGGCTACACCTTC; CDR3 protein: CASSLGFRSNYGYTF
V gene: TRBV30; clone size: -; J gene: TRBJ2-5; D gene: -; CDR3 DNA: TGTGCCTGGAGTGGGGGGATCCAAGAGACCCAGTACTTC; CDR3 protein: CAWSGGIQETQYF
V gene: TRBV29-1; clone size: -; J gene: TRBJ2-5; D gene: -; CDR3 DNA: TGCAGCGCTGGGGGCAGGTTAAAGACCCAGTACTTC; CDR3 protein: CSAGGRLKTQYF
V gene: TRBV6-6; clone size: once; J gene: TRBJ2-7; D gene: -; CDR3 DNA: TGTGCCAGCAGTCCGGGGCCCGTTAAAAACGAGCAGTACTTC; CDR3 protein: CASSPGPVKNEQYF
V gene: TRBV7-2; clone size: once; J gene: TRBJ1-1; D gene: -; CDR3 DNA: TGTGCCAGCAGCTTAGCAGCGGGGGTTGACACTGAAGCTTTCTTT; CDR3 protein: CASSLAAGVDTEAFF
V gene: TRBV5-6; clone size: -; J gene: TRBJ1-1; D gene: -; CDR3 DNA: TGTGCCAGCAGCGGATACAGGGAAGGGAGCACTGAAGCTTTCTTT; CDR3 protein: CASSGYREGSTEAFF
V gene: TRBV5-1; clone size: -; J gene: TRBJ2-3; D gene: TRBD1; CDR3 DNA: TGCGCCACCAGACAGGGCAGTGGGAGCACAGATACGCAGTATTTT; CDR3 protein: CATRQGSGSTDTQYF
V gene: TRBV27; clone size: few; J gene: TRBJ1-3; D gene: -; CDR3 DNA: TGTGCCAGCAGTTTAGGGGGTGCGGGAAACACCATATATTTT; CDR3 protein: CASSLGGAGNTIYF
V gene: TRBV4-3; clone size: -; J gene: TRBJ1-1; D gene: -; CDR3 DNA: TGCGCCAGCAGCACACAGCTGAACACTGAAGCTTTCTTT; CDR3 protein: CASSTQLNTEAFF
V gene: TRBV2; clone size: -; J gene: TRBJ2-1; D gene: TRBD2; CDR3 DNA: TGTGCCAGCAGATCAACTAGCGGGGCGTACAATGAGCAGTTCTTC; CDR3 protein: CASRSTSGAYNEQFF
V gene: TRBV5-1; clone size: once; J gene: TRBJ2-7; D gene: -; CDR3 DNA: TGCGCCAGCAGCTTGAATGGCGGCCTCTACGAGCAGTACTTC; CDR3 protein: CASSLNGGLYEQYF
V gene: TRBV29-1; clone size: -; J gene: TRBJ2-1; D gene: -; CDR3 DNA: TGCAGCGTGGAGGGGCCGGGACACCCGCTCTTC; CDR3 protein: CSVEGPGHPLF
V gene: TRBV19; clone size: -; J gene: TRBJ1-2; D gene: -; CDR3 DNA: TGTGCCAGTGTGCCGGGGAACCTCGGGCAGGGCTACACCTTC; CDR3 protein: CASVPGNLGQGYTF
V gene: TRBV10-3; clone size: few; J gene: TRBJ1-1; D gene: -; CDR3 DNA: TGTGCCGTACGGGGGGCCGGACTTGAAGCTTTCTTT; CDR3 protein: CAVRGAGLEAFF
V gene: TRBV11-2; clone size: -; J gene: TRBJ2-5; D gene: -; CDR3 DNA: TGTGCCAGCAGCGACTTAGGAGAGACCCAGTACTTC; CDR3 protein: CASSDLGETQYF
V gene: TRBV7-2; clone size: -; J gene: TRBJ2-2; D gene: -; CDR3 DNA: TGTGCCAGCAGCTTGACCCGCGGGACCGGGGAGCTGTTTTTT; CDR3 protein: CASSLTRGTGELFF
V gene: TRBV9; clone size: -; J gene: TRBJ1-4; D gene: -; CDR3 DNA: TGTGCCAGCAGCGTAGCCCAGGACGGGCAGGGTGGGGAAAAACTGTTTTTT; CDR3 protein: CASSVAQDGQGGEKLFF
V gene: TRBV10-3; clone size: -; J gene: TRBJ1-2; D gene: -; CDR3 DNA: TGTGCCATCAGTCGGGACACCTCTAACTATGGCTACACCTTC; CDR3 protein: CAISRDTSNYGYTF
V gene: TRBV9; clone size: -; J gene: TRBJ1-6; D gene: TRBD1; CDR3 DNA: TGTGCCAGCAGCGTCGGACAGGGGTTTAATTCACCCCTCCACTTT; CDR3 protein: CASSVGQGFNSPLHF
V gene: TRBV5-5; clone size: -; J gene: TRBJ1-2; D gene: -; CDR3 DNA: TGTGCCAGCAGACCCGGGACACCCGGCTATGGCTACACCTTC; CDR3 protein: CASRPGTPGYGYTF
V gene: TRBV7-8; clone size: -; J gene: TRBJ2-7; D gene: TRBD1; CDR3 DNA: TGTGCCAGCAGCTTAGCACCGGGACAGGGGTGGATCGAGCAGTACTTC; CDR3 protein: CASSLAPGQGWIEQYF